The 10 T cell receptor beta chains below come from one sample, sequenced in a study of Ad26.COV2.S vaccination and SARS-CoV-2 variants. Treatment here: around 19 received Ad26.COV2.S at low or high dose, single or two shots; 5 received placebo; per-sample allocation not given. Vaccine and placebo recipients were sampled on day 63 after the first injection. Data came from immunoSEQ multiplex PCR; TCRdb stores just in-frame clones and leaves some out. The profile shows around 300,000 clones, 70% to 90% of them singletons. This sample comprised peripheral blood, obtained in a trial of Ad26.COV2.S vaccine versus placebo. These receptors were collected from a person aged 18-65 years who received the Ad26.COV2.S COVID-19 vaccine or a placebo.

V gene TRBV5-1 combines with J gene TRBJ2-2, with 9 bases aligning to TRBD1. The CDR3 loop spans 15 amino acids. Germline loops: CDR1 SGHRS, CDR2 YFSETQ. Trimming removed 7 bases from V and 3 bases from J; junction bases left unmatched: 7. In nucleotides, the CDR3 is TGCGCCAGCGATCCGGGACAGGGATACACCGGGGAGCTGTTTTTT. It specifies CASDPGQGYTGELFF. Using reference TRBV5-1 and TRBJ2-2 for the parts outside the CDR3, the full variable domain is KAGVTQTPRYLIKTRGQQVTLSCSPISGHRSVSWYQQTPGQGLQFLFEYFSETQRNKGNFPGRFSGRQFSNSRSEMNVSTLELGDSALYLCASDPGQGYTGELFFGEGSRLTVL.

This sequence joins TRBV20-1 and TRBJ2-7, with 7 bases that match TRBD1. This CDR3 has 13 amino acids. The germline CDR1 and CDR2 sequences are DFQATT and SNEGSKA (reference sequence). Trimming took 3 bases from V and 6 from J; bases not matched to a gene: 8. This CDR3 reads CSASSPDRSEQYF. In nucleotides, the CDR3 is TGCAGTGCTAGTTCCCCGGACAGGTCCGAGCAGTACTTC.

The genes are TRBV11-1 and TRBJ2-1; the match to TRBD2 covers 7 bases. V shed 6 bases and J 5 bases; nucleotides not matched to a gene: 4. Germline V lookup: CDR1 SGHAT, CDR2 FQDESV (reference sequence). The CDR3 runs to 13 residues. CDR3 DNA: TGTGCCAGCAGTGCGGGAGTGGACAATGAGCAGTTCTTC. Its translation is CASSAGVDNEQFF.

This chain connects TRBV10-3 to TRBJ2-1, with TRBD1 matching over 8 bases. There are 15 residues in the CDR3. J lost 7 bases, V lost 6 bases, and 11 bases had no gene match. Germline V gene lookup returns CDR1 ENHRY and CDR2 SYGVKD. DNA for the CDR3: TGTGCCATCAGGGGGTATAGGACAGGGAGAAATGAGCAGTTCTTC. Amino acids: CAIRGYRTGRNEQFF.

The rearrangement joins TRBV5-1 to TRBJ2-7; 8 bases align to TRBD1. J lost 4 bases, V lost 1 base, and 10 bases had no gene match. Germline V lookup: CDR1 SGHRS, CDR2 YFSETQ. The CDR3 extends over 16 amino acids. The CDR3 DNA follows: TGCGCCAGCAGCTTGAAACCACAGGGGGGAGGATACGAGCAGTACTTC. As protein: CASSLKPQGGGYEQYF.

This chain links TRBV5-4 with TRBJ2-3; no reliable D call. The CDR3 covers 15 residues. V lost 0 bases and J lost 3, with 11 bases in between. Germline V CDR1 and CDR2: SGHNT, YYREEE (reference sequence). For the CDR3, the DNA is TGTGCCAGCAGCTTGGCGGGTTATAGTACAGATACGCAGTATTTT. It translates to CASSLAGYSTDTQYF.

On this clone: The junction shows a germline mismatch at one end, possibly a read error. This sequence joins TRBV28 and TRBJ2-7; 7 bases are a match to TRBD1. The CDR3 covers 17 residues. CDR1 and CDR2 (germline): MDHEN, SYDVKM. CDR3 loop: CATSRGRGTELPYEQYF. DNA of the CDR3: TGTGCCACCAGTCGAGGAAGAGGGACAGAGCTCCCCTACGAGCAGTACTTC.

This chain links TRBV5-1 with TRBJ2-7; D unresolved. This CDR3 has 15 residues. Looked up from germline, CDR1 is SGHRS and CDR2 is YFSETQ. V was pared by 0 bases and J by 0 bases, with 10 bases between. CDR3 sequence (DNA): TGCGCCAGCAGCTTGGGGAGCATCCCCTCCTACGAGCAGTACTTC. It encodes CASSLGSIPSYEQYF.

This clone occurred once. This sample also contains other DNA sequences that code for the same CDR3. J is TRBJ1-6 and V is TRBV5-6, with 8 nucleotides matching TRBD1. After removal of 4 bases from V and 7 bases from J, the junction contained 4 bases not matched to a gene. CDR1 is SGHDT, CDR2 YYEEEE, per germline. The CDR3 runs to 14 residues. CDR3 sequence reads: CASSEGQVNSPLHF. In DNA, the CDR3 is TGTGCCAGCAGCGAGGGACAGGTAAATTCACCCCTCCACTTT. The full variable domain, its missing parts supplied by reference TRBV5-6 and TRBJ1-6, is DAGVTQSPTHLIKTRGQQVTLRCSPKSGHDTVSWYQQALGQGPQFIFQYYEEEERQRGNFPDRFSGHQFPNYSSELNVNALLLGDSALYLCASSEGQVNSPLHFGNGTRLTVT.

The chain combines TRBV3-1 (or the pseudogene TRBV3-2) with TRBJ2-1; D assignment may be TRBD1 or TRBD2 (6 bases each). The CDR3 runs 15 residues. V shed 4 bases and J shed 5 bases, with 15 bases lying between them. Germline CDR1 reads LGHDT; CDR2 reads YNNKEL (reference sequence). The CDR3 nucleotides are TGTGCCAGCAGCCGCGGGCGGAGGGGGGACAATGAGCAGTTCTTC. It encodes CASSRGRRGDNEQFF.